This TCR beta chain was identified during a study of neoadjuvant anti-PD-1 for oral cavity cancer. Overall study: Most patients had three to four biweekly doses of 3 mg/kg nivolumab before resection. Around day 43, patients without progression received a fourth nivolumab dose before surgery.

The data were produced by immunoSEQ multiplex PCR, yet TCRdb's version contains in-frame clones alone and is incomplete. The data hold fewer than 35,000 clones, with more than 75% observed a single time. Germline V gene data show CDR1 as LNHDA and CDR2 as SQIVND (reference sequence). The CDR3 totals 14 residues. Trimming at V came to 8 bases and at J to 1 base, leaving 6 bases not matched to a gene. Analysis of PBMCs was direct, with no culture step. The TCR comes from a person aged 35-79 years with oral cavity squamous cell carcinoma. V usage is TRBV19 and J usage is TRBJ2-5, with TRBD1 matching 8 bases. Material: PBMCs, obtained before nivolumab (anti-PD-1) treatment. The CDR3 loop is CASGWDRRQETQYF. In DNA, the CDR3 is TGTGCCAGTGGGTGGGACAGGCGCCAAGAGACCCAGTACTTC.